This TCR beta chain was observed in a study of PD-1 blockade in classical Hodgkin lymphoma. Sequencing used immunoSEQ multiplex PCR; TCRdb keeps in-frame clones, though not all of them. The repertoire includes roughly 30,000 clones, around 84% of them detected once, and 0.65% to 0.95% sits in the top ten. Sample time point: cycle 4 day 1 (C4D1), after five to seven weeks of nivolumab. Relapse after autologous stem cell transplantation occurred in every patient, and brentuximab vedotin exposure varied. By magnetic negative selection, CD4+ T cells were purified from thawed PBMCs. J lost 0 bases, V lost 0 bases, and 15 bases had no gene match. Per the germline V gene, CDR1 is SGDLS and CDR2 is YYNGEE. This CDR3 spans 21 amino acids. As concerns this clone: Antigen specificity is unknown.

Points from the study as a whole: A significant rise in TCR diversity by C4D1 was seen for CD4+ but not CD8+ cells. Compared with healthy donors, newly diagnosed patients reportedly showed lower baseline TCR diversity.

Sequencing used CD4+ T cells from blood, obtained before the fourth cycle of nivolumab. The rearrangement uses TRBV9 and TRBJ2-3, with TRBD2 identical over 11 bases. This TCR was sampled from a human donor with classical Hodgkin lymphoma. As DNA, the CDR3 is TGTGCCAGCAGCGTAGTAGATTTGTCGGCTAGCGGGGGGCTTAGCACAGATACGCAGTATTTT. Amino acids: CASSVVDLSASGGLSTDTQYF.